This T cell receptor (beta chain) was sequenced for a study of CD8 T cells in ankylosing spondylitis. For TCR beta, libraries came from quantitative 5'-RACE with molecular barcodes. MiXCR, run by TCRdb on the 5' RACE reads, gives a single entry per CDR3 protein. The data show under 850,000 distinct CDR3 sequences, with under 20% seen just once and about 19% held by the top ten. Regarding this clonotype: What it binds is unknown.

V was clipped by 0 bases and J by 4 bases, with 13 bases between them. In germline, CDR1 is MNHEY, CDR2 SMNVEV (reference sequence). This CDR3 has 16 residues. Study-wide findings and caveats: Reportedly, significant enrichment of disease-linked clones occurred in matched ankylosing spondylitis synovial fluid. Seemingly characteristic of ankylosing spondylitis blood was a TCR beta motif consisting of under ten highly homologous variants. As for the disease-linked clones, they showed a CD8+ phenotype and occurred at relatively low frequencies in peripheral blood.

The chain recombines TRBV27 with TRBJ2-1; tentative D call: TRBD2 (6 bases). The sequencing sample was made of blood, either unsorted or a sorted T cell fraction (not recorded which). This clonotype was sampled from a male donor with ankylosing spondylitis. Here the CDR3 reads CASSLSVASVYNEQFF. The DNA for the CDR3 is TGTGCCAGCAGTTTATCGGTAGCTAGCGTTTACAATGAGCAGTTCTTC.